This entry concerns a single TCR beta chain. Measured with immunoSEQ multiplex PCR; TCRdb has only the in-frame clones, and not every one. The sample has 310,000 or so clones; about 87% are singletons. This sample was taken from a study of blood T cell repertoires in COVID-19. The CDR3 is made up of 14 amino acids. Per the germline V gene, CDR1 is LGHNA and CDR2 is YNFKEQ. V shed 1 base and J shed 3 bases, with 10 bases lying between them. The sequencing input was peripheral blood. The chain joins TRBV4-2 to TRBJ2-7; D gene uncertain. The receptor was isolated from a man aged 25 to 45 with COVID-19, enrolled during active disease. In DNA, the CDR3 is TGTGCCAGCAGCCAAGTGGGCAGCAACTACGAGCAGTACTTC. Residues: CASSQVGSNYEQYF.